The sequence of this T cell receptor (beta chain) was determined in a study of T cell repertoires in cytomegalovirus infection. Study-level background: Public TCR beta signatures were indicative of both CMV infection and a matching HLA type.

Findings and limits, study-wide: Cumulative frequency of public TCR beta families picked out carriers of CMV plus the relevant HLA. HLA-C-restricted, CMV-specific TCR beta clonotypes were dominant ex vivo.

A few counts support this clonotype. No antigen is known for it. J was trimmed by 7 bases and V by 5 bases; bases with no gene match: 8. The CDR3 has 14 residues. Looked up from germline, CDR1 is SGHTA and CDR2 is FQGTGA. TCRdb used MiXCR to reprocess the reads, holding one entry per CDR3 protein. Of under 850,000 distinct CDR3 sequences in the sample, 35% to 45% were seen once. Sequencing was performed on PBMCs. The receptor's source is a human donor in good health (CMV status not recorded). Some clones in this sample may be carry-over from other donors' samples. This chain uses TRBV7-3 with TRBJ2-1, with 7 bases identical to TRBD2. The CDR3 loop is CASSLPGGWNEQFF. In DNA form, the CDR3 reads TGTGCCAGCAGCCTACCGGGGGGTTGGAATGAGCAGTTCTTC.